The source of this T cell receptor beta chain is a study of T cells in localized non-small cell lung cancer. Study-wide findings and caveats: There was higher T cell clonality in uninvolved adjacent lung than in tumor, and it was highest there. Elevated blood T cell density was associated with longer overall survival. Detection in adjacent lung was observed for a median roughly 57 of the top 100 tumor clones.

Some clones are missing from TCRdb's copy, which holds only in-frame ones; the method was immunoSEQ multiplex PCR. This table has about 33,000 clones, 85% to 90% appearing once. Of note for this clone: Antigen: not known.

The starting material was peripheral blood, obtained before any cancer treatment. The clonotype comes from a man between 35 and 75 years old with stage I lung adenocarcinoma.

The CDR3 spells CASTVVVGELFF. In DNA form, the CDR3 reads TGTGCCAGTACGGTTGTGGTCGGGGAGCTGTTTTTT. The chain uses TRBV6-1 and TRBJ2-2; no firm D call. The CDR3 loop spans 12 amino acids. Germline-derived CDR1 and CDR2 are MNHNS and SASEGT. Trimming shortened V by 9 bases and J by 7 bases, and 12 bases separated the two germline ends.